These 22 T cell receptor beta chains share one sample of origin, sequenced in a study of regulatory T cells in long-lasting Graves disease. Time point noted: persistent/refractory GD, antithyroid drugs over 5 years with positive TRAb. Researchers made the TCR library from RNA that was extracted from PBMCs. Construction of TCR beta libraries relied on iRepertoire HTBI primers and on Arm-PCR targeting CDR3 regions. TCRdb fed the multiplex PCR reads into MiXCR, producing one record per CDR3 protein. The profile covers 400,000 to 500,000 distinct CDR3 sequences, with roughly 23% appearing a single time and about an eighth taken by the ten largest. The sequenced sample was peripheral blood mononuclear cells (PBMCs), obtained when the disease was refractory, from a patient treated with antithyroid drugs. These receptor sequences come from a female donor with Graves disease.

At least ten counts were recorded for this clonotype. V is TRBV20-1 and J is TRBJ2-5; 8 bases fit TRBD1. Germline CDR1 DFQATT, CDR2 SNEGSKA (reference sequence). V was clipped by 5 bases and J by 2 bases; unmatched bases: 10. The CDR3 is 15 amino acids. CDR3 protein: CSASAETGVQETQYF. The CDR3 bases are TGCAGTGCTTCCGCCGAGACAGGGGTGCAAGAGACCCAGTACTTC.

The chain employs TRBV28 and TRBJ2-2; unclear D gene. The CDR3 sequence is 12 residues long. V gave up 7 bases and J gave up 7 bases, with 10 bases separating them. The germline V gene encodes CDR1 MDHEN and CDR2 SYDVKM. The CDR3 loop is CASKGPHGELFF. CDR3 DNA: TGTGCCAGCAAGGGCCCCCACGGGGAGCTGTTTTTT. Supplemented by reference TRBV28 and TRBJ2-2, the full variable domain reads DVKVTQSSRYLVKRTGEKVFLECVQDMDHENMFWYRQDPGLGLRLIYFSYDVKMKEKGDIPEGYSVSREKKERFSLILESASTNQTSMYLCASKGPHGELFFGEGSRLTVL.

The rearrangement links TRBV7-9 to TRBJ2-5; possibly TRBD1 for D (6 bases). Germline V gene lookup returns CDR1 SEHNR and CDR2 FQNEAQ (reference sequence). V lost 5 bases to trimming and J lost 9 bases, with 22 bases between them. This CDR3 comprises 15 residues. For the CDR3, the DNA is TGTGCCAGCAGCCCTCCGGACAGTATGAGGGTGGCCCAGTACTTC. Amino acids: CASSPPDSMRVAQYF.

CDR3 DNA: TGTGCCAGTAGTATAGAGCATCAGATCGACTCATATAGCAATCAGCCCCAGCATTTT. Protein: CASSIEHQIDSYSNQPQHF. The chain employs TRBV19 and TRBJ1-5; D gene unclear. CDR1 and CDR2 (germline): LNHDA, SQIVND (reference sequence). Trimming took off 0 bases at V and 0 bases at J, with 18 bases between the two ends. The CDR3 runs 19 residues.

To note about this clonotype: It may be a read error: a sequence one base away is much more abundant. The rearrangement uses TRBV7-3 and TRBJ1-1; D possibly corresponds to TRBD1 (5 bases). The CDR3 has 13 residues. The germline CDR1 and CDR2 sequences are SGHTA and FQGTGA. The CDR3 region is CASSPGNGGEASF. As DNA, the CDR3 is TGTGCCAGCAGTCCAGGGAACGGGGGTGAAGCTTCCTTT.

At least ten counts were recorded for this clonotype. In nucleotides, the CDR3 is TGTGCCAGCAGTTACTCGGCAGATAACTATGGCTACACCTTC. Translated: CASSYSADNYGYTF. The chain recombines TRBV6-5 with TRBJ1-2; D is unresolved. V was clipped by 0 bases and J by 1 base, with 6 bases between them. Germline loops: CDR1 MNHEY, CDR2 SVGAGI. This CDR3 is built from 14 residues.

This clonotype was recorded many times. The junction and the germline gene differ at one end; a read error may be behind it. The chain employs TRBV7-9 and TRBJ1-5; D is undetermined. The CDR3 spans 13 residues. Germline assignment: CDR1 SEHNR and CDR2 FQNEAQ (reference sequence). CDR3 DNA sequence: TGTGCCAGCAGTTTAGGAGGGTACCAGCCCCAGCATTTT. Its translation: CASSLGGYQPQHF. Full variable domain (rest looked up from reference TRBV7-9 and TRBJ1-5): DTGVSQNPRHKITKRGQNVTFRCDPISEHNRLYWYRQTLGQGPEFLTYFQNEAQLEKSRLLSDRFSAERPKGSFSTLEIQRTEQGDSAMYLCASSLGGYQPQHFGDGTRLSIL.

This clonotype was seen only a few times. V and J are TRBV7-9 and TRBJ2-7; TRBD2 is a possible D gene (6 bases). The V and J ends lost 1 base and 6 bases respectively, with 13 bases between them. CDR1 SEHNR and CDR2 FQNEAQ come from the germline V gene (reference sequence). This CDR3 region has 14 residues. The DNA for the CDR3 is TGTGCCAGCAGCTTAGGAGGTGGGACTGGCGAGCAGTACTTC. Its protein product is CASSLGGGTGEQYF.

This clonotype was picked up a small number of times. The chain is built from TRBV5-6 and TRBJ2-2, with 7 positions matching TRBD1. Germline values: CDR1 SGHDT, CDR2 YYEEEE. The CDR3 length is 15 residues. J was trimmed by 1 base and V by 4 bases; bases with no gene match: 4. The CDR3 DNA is TGTGCCAGCAGCCTCGGGACAGAGAACACCGGGGAGCTGTTTTTT. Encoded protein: CASSLGTENTGELFF.

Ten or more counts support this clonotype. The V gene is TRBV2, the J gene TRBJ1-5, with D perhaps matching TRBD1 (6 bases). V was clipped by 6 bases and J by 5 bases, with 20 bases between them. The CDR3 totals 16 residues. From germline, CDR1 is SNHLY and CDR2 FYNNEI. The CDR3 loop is CASSPLSWDTYQPQHF. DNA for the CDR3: TGTGCCAGCAGCCCCTTATCTTGGGACACTTATCAGCCCCAGCATTTT. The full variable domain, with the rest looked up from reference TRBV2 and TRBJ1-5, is EPEVTQTPSHQVTQMGQEVILRCVPISNHLYFYWYRQILGQKVEFLVSFYNNEISEKSEIFDDQFSVERPDGSNFTLKIRSTKLEDSAMYFCASSPLSWDTYQPQHFGDGTRLSIL.

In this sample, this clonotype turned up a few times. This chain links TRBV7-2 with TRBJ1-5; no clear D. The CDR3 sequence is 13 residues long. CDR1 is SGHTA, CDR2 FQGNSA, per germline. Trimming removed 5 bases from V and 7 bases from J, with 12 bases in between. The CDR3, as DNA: TGTGCCAGCAGCACGCAGTGGGGACAGCCCCAGCATTTT. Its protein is CASSTQWGQPQHF.

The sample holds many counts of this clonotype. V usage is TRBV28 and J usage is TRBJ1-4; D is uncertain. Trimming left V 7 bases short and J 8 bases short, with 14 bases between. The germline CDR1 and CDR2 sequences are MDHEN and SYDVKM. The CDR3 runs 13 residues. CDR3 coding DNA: TGTGCCAGCACGGAAGGGCGAGGCGAAAAACTGTTTTTT. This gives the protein CASTEGRGEKLFF.

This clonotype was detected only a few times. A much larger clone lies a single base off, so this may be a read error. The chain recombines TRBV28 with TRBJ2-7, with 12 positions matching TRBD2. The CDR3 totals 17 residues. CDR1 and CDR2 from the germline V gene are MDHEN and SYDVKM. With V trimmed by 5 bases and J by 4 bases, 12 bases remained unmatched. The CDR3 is CASSETSGRNCLYEQYF. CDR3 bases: TGTGCCAGCAGTGAAACTAGCGGGAGGAACTGTCTATACGAGCAGTACTTC.

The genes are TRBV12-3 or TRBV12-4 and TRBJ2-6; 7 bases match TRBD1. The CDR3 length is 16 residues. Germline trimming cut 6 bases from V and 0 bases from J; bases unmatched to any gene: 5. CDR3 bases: TGTGCCAGCAGAAAGGGGGCCAGCTCTGGGGCCAACGTCCTGACTTTC. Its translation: CASRKGASSGANVLTF.

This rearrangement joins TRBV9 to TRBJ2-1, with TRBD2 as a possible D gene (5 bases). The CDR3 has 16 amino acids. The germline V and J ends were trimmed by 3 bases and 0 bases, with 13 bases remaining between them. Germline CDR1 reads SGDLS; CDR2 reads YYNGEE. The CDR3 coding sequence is TGTGCCAGCAGCGAGACCGGGGAACCCTCCTACAATGAGCAGTTCTTC. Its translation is CASSETGEPSYNEQFF.

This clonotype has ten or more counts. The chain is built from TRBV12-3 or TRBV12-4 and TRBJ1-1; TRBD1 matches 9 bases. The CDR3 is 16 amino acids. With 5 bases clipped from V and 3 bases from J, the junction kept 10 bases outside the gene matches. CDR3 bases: TGTGCCAGCAGTGGGGGGACAGGGATTTGGGACACTGAAGCTTTCTTT. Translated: CASSGGTGIWDTEAFF.

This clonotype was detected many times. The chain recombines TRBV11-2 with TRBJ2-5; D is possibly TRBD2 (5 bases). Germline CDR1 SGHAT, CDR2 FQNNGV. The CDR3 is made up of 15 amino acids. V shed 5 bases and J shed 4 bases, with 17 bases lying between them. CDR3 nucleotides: TGTGCCAGCAGCCCCGGAGGTCAACCGGGAGAGACCCAGTACTTC. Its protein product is CASSPGGQPGETQYF.

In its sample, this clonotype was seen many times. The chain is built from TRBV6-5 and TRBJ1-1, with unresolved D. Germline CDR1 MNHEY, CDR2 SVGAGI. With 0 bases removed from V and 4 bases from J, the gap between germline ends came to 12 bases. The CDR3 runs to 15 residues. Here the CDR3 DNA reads TGTGCCAGCAGTTACTCGATTTCGGGGTTCACTGAAGCTTTCTTT. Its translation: CASSYSISGFTEAFF.

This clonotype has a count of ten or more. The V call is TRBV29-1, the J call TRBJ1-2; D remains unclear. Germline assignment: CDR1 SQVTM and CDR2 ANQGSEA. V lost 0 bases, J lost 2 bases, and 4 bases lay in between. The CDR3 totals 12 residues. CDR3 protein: CSVEDDNYGYTF. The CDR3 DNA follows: TGCAGCGTTGAAGATGACAACTATGGCTACACCTTC.

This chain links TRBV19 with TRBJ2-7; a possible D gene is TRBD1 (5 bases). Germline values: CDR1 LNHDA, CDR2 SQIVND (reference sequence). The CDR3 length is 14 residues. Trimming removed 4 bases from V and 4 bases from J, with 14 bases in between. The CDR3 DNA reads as TGTGCCAGTAGTAGTGAAAGGGGCCGGTACGAGCAGTACTTC. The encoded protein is CASSSERGRYEQYF.

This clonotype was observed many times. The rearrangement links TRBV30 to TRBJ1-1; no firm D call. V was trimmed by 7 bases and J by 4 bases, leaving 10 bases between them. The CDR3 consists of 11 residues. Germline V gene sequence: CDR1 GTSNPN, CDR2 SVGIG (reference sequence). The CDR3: CALILGTEAFF. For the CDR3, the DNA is TGTGCCTTGATTCTAGGCACTGAAGCTTTCTTT.

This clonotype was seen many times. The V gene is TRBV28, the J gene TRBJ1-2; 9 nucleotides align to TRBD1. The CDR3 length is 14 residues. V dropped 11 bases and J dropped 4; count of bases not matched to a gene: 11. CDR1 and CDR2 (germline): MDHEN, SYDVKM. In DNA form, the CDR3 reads TGTGCCGGTTGTTACAGGGGGCGAGTCTATGGCTACACCTTC. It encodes CAGCYRGRVYGYTF.